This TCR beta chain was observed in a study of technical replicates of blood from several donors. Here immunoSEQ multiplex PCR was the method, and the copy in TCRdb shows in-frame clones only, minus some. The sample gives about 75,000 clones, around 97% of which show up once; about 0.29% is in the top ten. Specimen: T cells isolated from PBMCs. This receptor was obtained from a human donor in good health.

The chain's CDR3 is CASSLLAIYYNEQFF. The DNA of the CDR3 is TGTGCCAGCAGTCTCCTAGCCATATACTACAATGAGCAGTTCTTC. The chain recombines TRBV6-1 with TRBJ2-1, with D tentatively TRBD2 (5 bases). V was trimmed by 5 bases and J by 3 bases, leaving 14 bases between them. Germline V gene sequence: CDR1 MNHNS, CDR2 SASEGT. This CDR3 is built from 15 residues.